A selection of T cell receptor beta chains follows, all from one sample in a study of blood T cells in healthy people across ages. TCRdb passed the 5' RACE reads through MiXCR, listing each CDR3 protein once. The table includes about 1.7 million distinct CDR3 sequences, 28% detected once. Material for sequencing was blood. These receptors all stem from a young woman in good health. The CDR3 runs from the conserved cysteine through the conserved F or W. Fields, in order: clone size, D gene, J gene, V gene, CDR3 protein, CDR3 DNA. D genes are given only for firm matches. The listing skips clone size in some rows; elsewhere it reads once, few, many or a size class.

-,-,TRBJ1-1,TRBV7-2,CASTPFGQEAFF,TGTGCCAGCACCCCTTTCGGACAAGAAGCTTTCTTT
few,-,TRBJ2-1,TRBV20-1,CSARPQNEQFF,TGCAGTGCTAGACCCCAGAATGAGCAGTTCTTC
few,-,TRBJ1-1,TRBV29-1,CSVHRFMNTEAFF,TGCAGCGTCCACCGGTTCATGAACACTGAAGCTTTCTTT
many,TRBD1,TRBJ2-7,TRBV7-9,CASSRSGTGTIYEQYF,TGTGCCAGCAGCCGGTCCGGGACAGGCACGATCTACGAGCAGTACTTC
-,TRBD1,TRBJ2-3,TRBV11-2,CVSSLGQGGDLGGTDTQYF,TGTGTCAGCAGCTTGGGACAGGGAGGTGATCTTGGTGGCACAGATACGCAGTATTTT
-,-,TRBJ1-5,TRBV10-3,CAISESLRGLDNQPQHF,TGTGCCATCAGTGAGTCTCTTAGGGGTTTGGACAATCAGCCCCAGCATTTT
-,-,TRBJ2-1,TRBV12-3/TRBV12-4,CASSLRLATYNEQFF,TGTGCCAGCAGTTTACGGCTAGCGACCTACAATGAGCAGTTCTTC
-,TRBD1,TRBJ2-1,TRBV28,CASSSTLRTGRFGWFF,TGTGCCAGCAGTTCCACTCTGCGGACAGGGCGATTCGGGTGGTTCTTC
few,-,TRBJ2-1,TRBV20-1,CSARTPLTARGEQFF,TGCAGTGCCCGAACCCCCTTAACCGCCCGAGGGGAGCAGTTCTTC
few,-,TRBJ2-7,TRBV28,CASSGPGSGLEQYF,TGTGCCAGCAGTGGGCCGGGTAGCGGTCTCGAGCAGTACTTC
-,-,TRBJ2-2,TRBV29-1,CSALVMGELFF,TGCAGCGCTCTCGTAATGGGGGAGCTGTTTTTT
few,TRBD2,TRBJ2-5,TRBV5-1,CASSPEAGGLAETQYF,TGCGCCAGCAGCCCGGAAGCGGGAGGGCTTGCAGAGACCCAGTACTTC
-,-,TRBJ1-1,TRBV7-2,CASSLEPLSTEAFF,TGTGCCAGCAGCTTAGAGCCCCTGTCGACTGAAGCTTTCTTT
once,TRBD2,TRBJ2-7,TRBV7-2,CASSSRAGGIYEQYF,TGTGCCAGCAGCTCAAGGGCGGGGGGTATCTACGAGCAGTACTTC
few,-,TRBJ1-5,TRBV27,CASSLSPGSEQPQHF,TGTGCCAGCAGCTTATCGCCAGGGTCGGAACAGCCCCAGCATTTT
few,-,TRBJ2-3,TRBV7-2,CASSFAARGNTDTQYF,TGTGCCAGCAGCTTCGCCGCACGGGGGAACACAGATACGCAGTATTTT
many,-,TRBJ2-7,TRBV6-5,CASSYSSYGLYEQYF,TGTGCCAGCAGTTACTCGAGTTACGGGCTCTACGAGCAGTACTTC
many,TRBD1,TRBJ2-5,TRBV7-6,CASSLEGGTGYQETQYF,TGTGCCAGCAGCTTAGAGGGCGGGACAGGTTACCAAGAGACCCAGTACTTC
many,-,TRBJ1-2,TRBV7-9,CASRRTAGGYTF,TGTGCCAGCAGAAGGACAGCCGGTGGCTACACCTTC
-,-,TRBJ2-2,TRBV2,CASNGGSNTGELFF,TGTGCCAGCAATGGGGGGTCGAACACCGGGGAGCTGTTTTTT
many,-,TRBJ2-3,TRBV9,CASSKGGVPDTQYF,TGTGCCAGCAGCAAGGGGGGGGTCCCAGATACGCAGTATTTT
few,-,TRBJ2-1,TRBV11-1,CASTGTREDNEQFF,TGTGCCAGCACTGGGACTCGGGAAGACAATGAGCAGTTCTTC
few,-,TRBJ2-7,TRBV7-9,CATAPRAYEQYF,TGTGCCACCGCGCCCCGCGCCTACGAGCAGTACTTC
-,-,TRBJ2-7,TRBV21-1,CASGTGDLYEQYF,TGTGCCAGCGGGACAGGCGACCTCTACGAGCAGTACTTC
-,TRBD1,TRBJ1-1,TRBV3-1,CASRQGRYTEAFF,TGTGCCAGCAGACAGGGGAGGTACACTGAAGCTTTCTTT